This T cell receptor (beta chain) stems from a study of blood T cell repertoires in COVID-19. In the study overall: Sources were T cells, B-cell-depleted T cells, or PBMCs; the material itself was cDNA or gDNA.

About this clone: This specimen includes other DNA sequences encoding the same CDR3.

Trimming removed 1 base from V and 2 bases from J, with 9 bases in between. CDR3 length: 15 residues. Germline V CDR1 and CDR2: LGHDT, YNNKEL (reference sequence). Using immunoSEQ multiplex PCR, the repertoire was profiled, and TCRdb retains in-frame clones only, with some absent. The table has under 250,000 clones, 89% seen once. Sequenced: peripheral blood. The V and J genes are TRBV3-1 (or the pseudogene TRBV3-2) and TRBJ1-5; possibly TRBD1 for D (5 bases). The sequence was collected from a woman aged 40 to 50 with acute or convalescent COVID-19. In DNA, the CDR3 is TGTGCCAGCAGCCAAGGCGCGGGGGGCAATCAGCCCCAGCATTTT. This codes for CASSQGAGGNQPQHF.